This entry lists 3 T cell receptor beta chains sequenced from one sample in a study of cytomegalovirus exposure and HLA in healthy donors. Primers for the PCR totalled 60 Vbeta and 13 Jbeta. Sequenced by immunoSEQ multiplex PCR; TCRdb stores in-frame clones only, minus some. Among 90,000 to 95,000 clones, around 80% were seen once, and the ten largest hold 4% to 5.5%. Sequences were obtained from PBMCs. All receptors derive from a male donor in good health and CMV-seropositive.

This chain links TRBV30 with TRBJ2-1; 12 bases agree with TRBD2. Germline V gives CDR1 GTSNPN, CDR2 SVGIG (reference sequence). The CDR3 spans 16 residues. With 2 bases clipped from V and 2 bases from J, the junction kept 4 bases outside the gene matches. The chain's CDR3 is CAWSILAGGPYNEQFF. The DNA of the CDR3 is TGTGCCTGGAGTATCCTAGCGGGGGGGCCCTACAATGAGCAGTTCTTC.

Notes on this clone: One end of the junction varies from germline; a read error may be responsible. The rearrangement joins TRBV10-1 to TRBJ1-2, with D perhaps matching TRBD1 (6 bases). This CDR3 is 13 amino acids long. Germline CDR1 reads WNHNN; CDR2 reads SYGVQD (reference sequence). DNA for the CDR3: TGCGCCGGCAGTGAGTCAGGGGTCTATGGCTACACCTTC. Residues: CAGSESGVYGYTF.

This rearrangement joins TRBV5-8 to TRBJ1-6; 9 bases fit TRBD1. J gave up 9 bases and V 9 bases, and 13 bases lay outside the gene matches. This CDR3 is 15 amino acids long. Germline V lookup: CDR1 SGHTS, CDR2 YDEGEE. The CDR3 here is CATHTRDRVGSPLHF. DNA of the CDR3: TGTGCCACCCACACCCGGGACAGGGTGGGTTCACCCCTCCACTTT.